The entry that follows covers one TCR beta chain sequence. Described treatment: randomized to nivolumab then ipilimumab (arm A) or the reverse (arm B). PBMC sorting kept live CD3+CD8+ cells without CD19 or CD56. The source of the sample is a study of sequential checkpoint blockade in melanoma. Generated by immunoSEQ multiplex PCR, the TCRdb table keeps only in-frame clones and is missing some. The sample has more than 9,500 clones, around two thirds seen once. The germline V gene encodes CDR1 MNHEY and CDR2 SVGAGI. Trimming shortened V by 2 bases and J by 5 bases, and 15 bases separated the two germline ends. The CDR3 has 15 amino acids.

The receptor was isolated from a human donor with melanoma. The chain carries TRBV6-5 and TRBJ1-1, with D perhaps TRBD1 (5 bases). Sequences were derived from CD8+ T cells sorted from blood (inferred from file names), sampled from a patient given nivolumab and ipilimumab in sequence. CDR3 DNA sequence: TGTGCCAGCAGTTACAACCCGCAGGGAAGTACTGAAGCTTTCTTT. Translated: CASSYNPQGSTEAFF.